This TCR beta chain was identified in a study of blood T cell repertoires in COVID-19. Study-wide background: PBMCs, B-cell-depleted T cells, or T cells provided the cDNA or gDNA that made up the material.

The ends lost 0 bases at V and 4 bases at J; junction bases unmatched: 3. Germline V lookup: CDR1 MNHNY, CDR2 SVGAGI (reference sequence). This CDR3 contains 15 residues. As processed by the authors: Counts of nucleated cells, estimated from reference gene primer amplification, were obtained. Some clones are missing from TCRdb's copy, which holds only in-frame ones; the method was immunoSEQ multiplex PCR. The V and J calls and the clone size are those of that table, but D and trimming were determined from the DNA. The profile shows fewer than 150,000 clones, around 80% of them singletons. The specimen sequenced was peripheral blood. This chain joins TRBV6-6 and TRBJ1-2; 9 nucleotides line up with TRBD1. The sequence was collected from a middle-aged man with acute or convalescent COVID-19. The CDR3 sequence: CASSYSGQGTYGYTF. The CDR3 bases are TGTGCCAGCAGTTACTCGGGACAGGGTACCTATGGCTACACCTTC.